The sequence of this TCR beta chain was determined in a study of T-cell memory formation after mild COVID-19. Study results and limitations: For contracting clones, CD4+ ones sat mainly in CM and EM, CD8+ in EMRA.

One entry per CDR3 protein results from TCRdb running MiXCR on the 5' RACE reads. Of 550,000 to 650,000 distinct CDR3 sequences in the sample, 17% were seen once. This clonotype was found a few times. Its antigen is still unknown. V was trimmed by 5 bases and J by 1 base, leaving 9 bases between them. Germline-derived CDR1 and CDR2 are SQVTM and ANQGSEA. The CDR3 contains 12 residues. Sequences were obtained from PBMCs or a T cell subset sorted from them (not recorded which). V is TRBV29-1 and J is TRBJ2-7; D not resolved. The TCR originated in an adult woman who had mild COVID-19 (a few samples of this study predate the infection). Cell type and time point are not known. This CDR3 is CSVSWESYEQYF. The DNA of the CDR3 is TGCAGCGTTTCGTGGGAATCCTACGAGCAGTACTTC.